This TCR beta chain stems from a study of T cells in Graves' hyperthyroidism and ophthalmopathy. Patients counted as stable if ophthalmopathy did not develop within 18 months. Newly diagnosed hyperthyroidism patients aged 18 to 65 years had disease lasting under 2 months. Researchers amplified the TCR beta CDR3 regions from RNA transcripts. The study used the HTBI primer set for a first-round RT-PCR of the TCR CDR3. In TCRdb, the multiplex PCR reads were re-called with MiXCR into one record per CDR3 protein. The table lists a few hundred thousand distinct CDR3 sequences, 15% to 18% of them singletons. Study outcomes and limitations: Blood shared most expanded thyroid clonotypes above 0.001. Ophthalmopathy got predicted by the model a median about six months before its onset.

In the case of this clonotype: Its cognate antigen is unknown.

Trimming took 0 bases from V and 8 from J; bases not matched to a gene: 3. CDR1 and CDR2 (germline): PRHDT, FYEKMQ (reference sequence). This CDR3 comprises 14 residues. The receptor's source is a woman between 25 and 40 years old with Graves' hyperthyroidism. V is TRBV13 and J is TRBJ2-3, with TRBD1 identical over 9 bases. Input material: blood. In DNA form, the CDR3 reads TGTGCCAGCAGCTTAGGACAGGGGGCGGTTACGCAGTATTTT. It specifies CASSLGQGAVTQYF. Filled out from reference TRBV13 and TRBJ2-3, the complete variable domain reads AAGVIQSPRHLIKEKRETATLKCYPIPRHDTVYWYQQGPGQDPQFLISFYEKMQSDKGSIPDRFSAQQFSDYHSELNMSSLELGDSALYFCASSLGQGAVTQYFGPGTRLTVL.